The present T cell receptor (beta chain) was sequenced within a study of blood T cells in healthy people across ages. Broader study findings: Strong correlation was found linking TCR beta diversity to naive T cell percentage. Bulk PBMC profiling left naive and antigen-experienced comparisons inconclusive.

Samples each had at least 5.5 micrograms of total RNA extracted. V gave up 4 bases and J gave up 2 bases, with 21 bases separating them. The germline V gene has CDR1 MDHEN and CDR2 SYDVKM. The CDR3 runs to 18 residues. For the second PCR, which ran for about 7 to 11 cycles, a sample-barcoded 5' primer and a J-beta primer mix were used. Template switching added a 12-random-nucleotide identifier to every cDNA molecule. One entry per CDR3 protein results from TCRdb running MiXCR on the 5' RACE reads. The table lists some 1.7 million distinct CDR3 sequences, 28% of them singletons. At least ten counts were recorded for this clonotype. The antigen is undetermined.

The sample consisted of blood. The TCR comes from a woman younger than 45 in good health. The V and J genes are TRBV28 and TRBJ2-4; TRBD1 might be the D (5 bases). CDR3: CASSSYRWGLGTKNIQYF. The CDR3 region has the DNA TGTGCCAGCAGTTCCTACCGCTGGGGCCTTGGAACCAAAAACATTCAGTACTTC.